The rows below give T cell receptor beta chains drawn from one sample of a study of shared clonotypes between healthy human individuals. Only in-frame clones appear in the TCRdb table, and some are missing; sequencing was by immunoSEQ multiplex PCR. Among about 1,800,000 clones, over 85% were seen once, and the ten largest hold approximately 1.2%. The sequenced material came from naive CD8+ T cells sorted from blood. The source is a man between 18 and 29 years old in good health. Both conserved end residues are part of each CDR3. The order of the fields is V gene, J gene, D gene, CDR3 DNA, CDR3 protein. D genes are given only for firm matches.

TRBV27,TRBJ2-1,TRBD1,TGTGCCAGCAGTTTTCTTCGGCCAGGGGGCATCGATGAGCAGTTCTTC,CASSFLRPGGIDEQFF
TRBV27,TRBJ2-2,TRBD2,TGTGCCAGCAGTATACTAGCGGGGGTGTCCGGGGAGCTGTTTTTT,CASSILAGVSGELFF
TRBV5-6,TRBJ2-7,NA,TGTGCCAGCAGCTTCGGTACGGCAGGGCTACCCCCTTACGACGAGCAGTACTTC,CASSFGTAGLPPYDEQYF
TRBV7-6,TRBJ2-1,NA,TGTGCCAGCAGCTTAAATCCCGCATTGGGCTCCTACAATGAGCAGTTCTTC,CASSLNPALGSYNEQFF
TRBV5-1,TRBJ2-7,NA,TGCGCCAGCAGCCCGAGACAGAGGGACCCCTACGAGCAGTACTTC,CASSPRQRDPYEQYF
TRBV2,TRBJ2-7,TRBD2,TGTGCCAGCGCCCCAAGCGGGATGGCGAGCTCCTACGAGCAGTACTTC,CASAPSGMASSYEQYF
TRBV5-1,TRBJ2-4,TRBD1,TGCGCCAGCAGCTCCGGACAGGGGTTAAACATTCAGTACTTC,CASSSGQGLNIQYF
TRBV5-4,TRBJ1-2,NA,TGTGCCAGCAGCTTGTCGGGAGACGGCTACACCTTC,CASSLSGDGYTF
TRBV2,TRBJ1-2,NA,TGTGCCAGCAGGGGGGGTGTCGAAGGAGCTAACTATGGCTACACCTTC,CASRGGVEGANYGYTF
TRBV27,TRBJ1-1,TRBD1,TGTGCCAGCAGCATCCGACAGGGAAACACTGAAGCTTTCTTT,CASSIRQGNTEAFF
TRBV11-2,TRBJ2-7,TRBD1,TGTGCCAGCAGCCTGGACAGGACCCCCTACGAGCAGTACTTC,CASSLDRTPYEQYF
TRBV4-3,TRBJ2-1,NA,TGCGCCAGCAGCCAGGTGCCAGACCTTGGACAGATCTACAATGAGCAGTTCTTC,CASSQVPDLGQIYNEQFF
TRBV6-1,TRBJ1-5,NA,TGTGCCAGCAGTGAAGCGGTATTTCCCCAGCATTTT,CASSEAVFPQHF
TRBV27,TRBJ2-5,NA,TGTGCCAGCAGTCCGATCCATGGGGGGGGCGGCCAAGAGACCCAGTACTTC,CASSPIHGGGGQETQYF
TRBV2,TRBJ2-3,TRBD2,TGTGCCAGCAGGGAACTAGCGGGGGGGCGAGGCGGCACAGATACGCAGTATTTT,CASRELAGGRGGTDTQYF
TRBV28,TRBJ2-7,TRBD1,TGTGCCAGCTCCCCGACTCCGGACAGGGGCCGAGTCCCAGCCTACGAGCAGTACTTC,CASSPTPDRGRVPAYEQYF
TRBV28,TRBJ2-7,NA,TGTGCCAGCAGTTTCCGGCGAATCCAGGTCGCCTACGAGCAGTACTTC,CASSFRRIQVAYEQYF
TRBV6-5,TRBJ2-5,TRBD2,TGTGCCAGCAATTTAGCGGGGGGTTCCTGGGAGACCCAGTACTTC,CASNLAGGSWETQYF
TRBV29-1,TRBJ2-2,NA,TGCAGCGTTGAACAGCTCTCCGGGGAGCTGTTTTTT,CSVEQLSGELFF
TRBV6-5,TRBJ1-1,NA,TGTGCCAGCAGTTACTCCGAGGGGAACACTGAAGCTTTCTTT,CASSYSEGNTEAFF
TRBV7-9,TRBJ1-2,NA,TGTGCCAGCAGCTTACAGGGGTCGGGCTACACCTTC,CASSLQGSGYTF
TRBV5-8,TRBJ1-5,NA,TGTGCCAGCAGCCTAGGGGGGGGAAGCAATCAGCCCCAGCATTTT,CASSLGGGSNQPQHF
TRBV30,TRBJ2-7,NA,TGTGCCTGGAGTGTACTGAAGGGGGGCTACGAGCAGTACTTC,CAWSVLKGGYEQYF
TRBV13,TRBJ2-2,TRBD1,TGTGCCAGCAGCTTGACCGGGACAGGGAAGACCGGGGAGCTGTTTTTT,CASSLTGTGKTGELFF
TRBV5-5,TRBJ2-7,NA,TGTGCCAGCAGCTTGGCTGAGGGGATCTACGAGCAGTACTTC,CASSLAEGIYEQYF
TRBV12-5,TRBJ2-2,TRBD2,TGTGCTAGTGGTTTGGTCACGGGGACTAGAAACACCGGGGAGCTGTTTTTT,CASGLVTGTRNTGELFF
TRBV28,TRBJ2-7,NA,TGTGCCAGCGCCCTTCCGGACATCTCGTCAGCCTACGAGCAGTACTTC,CASALPDISSAYEQYF